This T cell receptor (beta chain) emerged from a study of PD-1 blockade in mismatch repair-deficient tumors. This CDR3 has 18 amino acids. The germline CDR1 and CDR2 sequences are SEHNR and FQNEAQ (reference sequence). The V and J ends lost 3 bases and 0 bases respectively, with 17 bases between them. Using immunoSEQ multiplex PCR, the repertoire was profiled, and TCRdb retains in-frame clones only, with some absent. The table shows about 35,000 clones, with 80% occurring only once. TCRs were sequenced from a few patients responding to pembrolizumab. The receptor was derived from an adult with mismatch repair-deficient cancer. The rearrangement uses TRBV7-9 and TRBJ2-2; D not resolved. The sample in question was PBMCs, obtained around 6 weeks after starting pembrolizumab. This chain's CDR3 is CASSFIPLEDTNTGELFF. Written as DNA, the CDR3 is TGTGCCAGCAGCTTCATTCCCCTAGAGGATACGAACACCGGGGAGCTGTTTTTT.